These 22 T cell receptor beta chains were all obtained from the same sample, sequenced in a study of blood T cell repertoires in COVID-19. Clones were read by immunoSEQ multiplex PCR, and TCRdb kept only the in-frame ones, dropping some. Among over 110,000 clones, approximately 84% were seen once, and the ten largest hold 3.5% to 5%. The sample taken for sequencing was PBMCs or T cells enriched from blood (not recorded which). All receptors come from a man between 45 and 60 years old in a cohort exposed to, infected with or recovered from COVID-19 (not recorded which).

In DNA form, the CDR3 reads TGTGCCAGCAGCTTAGCGCTCTACTCTGGAAACACCATATATTTT. Residues: CASSLALYSGNTIYF. The chain employs TRBV7-8 and TRBJ1-3; D call uncertain. Trimming left V 0 bases short and J 0 bases short, with 6 bases between. Germline-derived CDR1 and CDR2 are SGHVS and FQNEAQ. CDR3 length: 15 amino acids.

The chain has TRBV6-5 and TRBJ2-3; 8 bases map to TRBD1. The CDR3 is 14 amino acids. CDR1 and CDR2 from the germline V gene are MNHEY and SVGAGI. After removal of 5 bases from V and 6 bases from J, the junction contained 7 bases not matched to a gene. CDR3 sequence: CASSPQGAYDTQYF. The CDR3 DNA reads TGTGCCAGCAGTCCTCAGGGGGCCTATGATACGCAGTATTTT.

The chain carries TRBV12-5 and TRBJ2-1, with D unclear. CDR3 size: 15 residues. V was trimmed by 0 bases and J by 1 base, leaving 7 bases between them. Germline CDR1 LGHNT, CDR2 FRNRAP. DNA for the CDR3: TGTGCTAGTGGTTTGGTACAGAATTCCTACAATGAGCAGTTCTTC. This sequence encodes CASGLVQNSYNEQFF.

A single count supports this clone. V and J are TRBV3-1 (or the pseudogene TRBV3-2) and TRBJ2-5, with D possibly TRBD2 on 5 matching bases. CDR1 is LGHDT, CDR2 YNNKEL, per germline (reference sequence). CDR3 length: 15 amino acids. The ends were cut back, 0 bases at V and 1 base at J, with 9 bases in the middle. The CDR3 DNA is TGTGCCAGCAGCCAAGATAAAGCGGTCCAAGAGACCCAGTACTTC. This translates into CASSQDKAVQETQYF.

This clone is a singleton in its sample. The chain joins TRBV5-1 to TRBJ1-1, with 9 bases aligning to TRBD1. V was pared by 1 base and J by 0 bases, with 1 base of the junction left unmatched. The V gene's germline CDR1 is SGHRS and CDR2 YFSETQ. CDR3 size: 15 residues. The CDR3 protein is CASSLTGGMNTEAFF. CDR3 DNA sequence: TGCGCCAGCAGCTTGACAGGGGGCATGAACACTGAAGCTTTCTTT.

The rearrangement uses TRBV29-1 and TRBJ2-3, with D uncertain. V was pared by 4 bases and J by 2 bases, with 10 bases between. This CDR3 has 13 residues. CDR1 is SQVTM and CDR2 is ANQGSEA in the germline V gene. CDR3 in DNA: TGCAGCGTTGTCGGGTTCTCCACAGATACGCAGTATTTT. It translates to CSVVGFSTDTQYF.

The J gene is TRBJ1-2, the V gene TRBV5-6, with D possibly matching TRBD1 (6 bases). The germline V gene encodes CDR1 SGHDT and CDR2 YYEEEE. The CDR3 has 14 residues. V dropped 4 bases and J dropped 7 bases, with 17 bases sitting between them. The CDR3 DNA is TGTGCCAGCAGCCTTGGGAGGGGGTCCCCTGGCTACACCTTC. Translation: CASSLGRGSPGYTF. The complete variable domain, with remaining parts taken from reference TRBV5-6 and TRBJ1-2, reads DAGVTQSPTHLIKTRGQQVTLRCSPKSGHDTVSWYQQALGQGPQFIFQYYEEEERQRGNFPDRFSGHQFPNYSSELNVNALLLGDSALYLCASSLGRGSPGYTFGSGTRLTVV.

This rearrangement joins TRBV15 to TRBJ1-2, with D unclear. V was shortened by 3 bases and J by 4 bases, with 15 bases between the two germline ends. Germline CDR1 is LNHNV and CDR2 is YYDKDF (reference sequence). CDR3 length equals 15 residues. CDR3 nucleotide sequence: TGTGCCACCAGCAGGGAGACTCCAACTCCCTATGGCTACACCTTC. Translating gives CATSRETPTPYGYTF.

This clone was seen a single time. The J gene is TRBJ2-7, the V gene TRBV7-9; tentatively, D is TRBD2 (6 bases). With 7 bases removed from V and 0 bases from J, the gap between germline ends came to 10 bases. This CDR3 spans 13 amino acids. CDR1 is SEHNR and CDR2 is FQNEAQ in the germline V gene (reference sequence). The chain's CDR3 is CASIARDSYEQYF. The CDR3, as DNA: TGTGCCAGCATTGCGCGGGACTCCTACGAGCAGTACTTC.

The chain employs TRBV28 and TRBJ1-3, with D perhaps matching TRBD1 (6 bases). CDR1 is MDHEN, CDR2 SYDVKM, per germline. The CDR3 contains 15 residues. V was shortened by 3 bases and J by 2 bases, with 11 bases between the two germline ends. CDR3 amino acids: CASSLHQGTGNTIYF. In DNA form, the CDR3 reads TGTGCCAGCAGTTTGCATCAGGGGACTGGAAACACCATATATTTT. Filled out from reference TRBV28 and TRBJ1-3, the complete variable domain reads DVKVTQSSRYLVKRTGEKVFLECVQDMDHENMFWYRQDPGLGLRLIYFSYDVKMKEKGDIPEGYSVSREKKERFSLILESASTNQTSMYLCASSLHQGTGNTIYFGEGSWLTVV.

The CDR3 sequence: CASSLESYTQYF. The CDR3 bases are TGTGCCAGCAGCTTGGAATCCTATACGCAGTATTTT. The rearrangement links TRBV5-4 to TRBJ2-3, with D uncertain. Trimming cost V 0 bases and J 7 bases, with 6 bases left between them. The CDR3 has 12 amino acids. CDR1 is SGHNT and CDR2 is YYREEE in the germline V gene (reference sequence).

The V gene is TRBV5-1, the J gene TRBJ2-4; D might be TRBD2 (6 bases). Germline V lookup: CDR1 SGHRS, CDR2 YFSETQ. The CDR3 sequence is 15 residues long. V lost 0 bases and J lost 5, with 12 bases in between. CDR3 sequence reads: CASSLGPGLENIQYF. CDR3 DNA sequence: TGCGCCAGCAGCTTGGGGCCGGGACTCGAAAACATTCAGTACTTC.

The DNA for the CDR3 is TGTGCCAGCCGAGCGGGGAGTAGCACCGGGGAGCTGTTTTTT. Translating it yields CASRAGSSTGELFF. This chain links TRBV9 with TRBJ2-2, with 7 bases aligning to TRBD2. With 7 bases clipped from V and 4 bases from J, the junction kept 7 bases outside the gene matches. The CDR3 length is 14 residues. The germline gives CDR1 SGDLS, CDR2 YYNGEE.

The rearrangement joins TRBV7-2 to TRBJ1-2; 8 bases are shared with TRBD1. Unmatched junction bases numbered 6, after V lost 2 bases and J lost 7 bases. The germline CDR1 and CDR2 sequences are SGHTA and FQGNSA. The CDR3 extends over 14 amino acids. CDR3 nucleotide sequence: TGTGCCAGCAGCTTAAGGACAGGGCAGGGTGGCTACACCTTC. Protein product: CASSLRTGQGGYTF.

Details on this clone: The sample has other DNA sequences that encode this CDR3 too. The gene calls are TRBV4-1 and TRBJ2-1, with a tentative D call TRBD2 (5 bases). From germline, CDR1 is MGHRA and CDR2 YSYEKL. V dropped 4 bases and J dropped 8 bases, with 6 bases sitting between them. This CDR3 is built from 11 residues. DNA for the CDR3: TGCGCCAGCAGCCGGGGAGATGAGCAGTTCTTC. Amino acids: CASSRGDEQFF.

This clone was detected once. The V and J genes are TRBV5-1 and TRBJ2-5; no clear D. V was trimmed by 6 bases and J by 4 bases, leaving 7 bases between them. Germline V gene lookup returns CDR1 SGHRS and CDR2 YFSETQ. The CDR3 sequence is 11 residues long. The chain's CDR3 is CASTELETQYF. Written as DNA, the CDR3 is TGCGCCAGCACCGAGTTAGAGACCCAGTACTTC.

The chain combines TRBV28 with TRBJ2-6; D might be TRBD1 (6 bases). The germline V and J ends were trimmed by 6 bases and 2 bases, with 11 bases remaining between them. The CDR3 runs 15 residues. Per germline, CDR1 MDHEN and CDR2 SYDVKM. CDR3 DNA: TGTGCCAGCAGCCCGCCAGGGGCTGGGGCCAACGTCCTGACTTTC. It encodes CASSPPGAGANVLTF. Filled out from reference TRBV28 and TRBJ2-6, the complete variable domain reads DVKVTQSSRYLVKRTGEKVFLECVQDMDHENMFWYRQDPGLGLRLIYFSYDVKMKEKGDIPEGYSVSREKKERFSLILESASTNQTSMYLCASSPPGAGANVLTFGAGSRLTVL.

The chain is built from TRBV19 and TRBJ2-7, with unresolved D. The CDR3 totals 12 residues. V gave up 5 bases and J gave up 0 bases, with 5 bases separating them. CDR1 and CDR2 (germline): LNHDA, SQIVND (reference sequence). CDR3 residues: CASSVSSYEQYF. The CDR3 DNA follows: TGTGCCAGTAGTGTGAGCTCCTACGAGCAGTACTTC. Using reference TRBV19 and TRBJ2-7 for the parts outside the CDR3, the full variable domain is DGGITQSPKYLFRKEGQNVTLSCEQNLNHDAMYWYRQDPGQGLRLIYYSQIVNDFQKGDIAEGYSVSREKKESFPLTVTSAQKNPTAFYLCASSVSSYEQYFGPGTRLTVT.

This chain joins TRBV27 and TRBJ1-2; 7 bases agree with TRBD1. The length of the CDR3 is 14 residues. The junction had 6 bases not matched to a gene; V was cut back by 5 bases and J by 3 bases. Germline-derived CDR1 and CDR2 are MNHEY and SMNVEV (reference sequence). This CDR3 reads CASSRKTGDYGYTF. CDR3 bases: TGTGCCAGCAGTCGCAAAACAGGGGACTATGGCTACACCTTC.

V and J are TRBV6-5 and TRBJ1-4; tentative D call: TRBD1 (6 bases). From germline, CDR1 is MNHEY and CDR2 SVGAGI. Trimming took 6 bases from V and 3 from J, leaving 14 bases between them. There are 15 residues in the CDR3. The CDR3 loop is CASSGGATANEKLFF. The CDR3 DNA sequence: TGTGCCAGCAGCGGGGGGGCTACGGCTAATGAAAAACTGTTTTTT.

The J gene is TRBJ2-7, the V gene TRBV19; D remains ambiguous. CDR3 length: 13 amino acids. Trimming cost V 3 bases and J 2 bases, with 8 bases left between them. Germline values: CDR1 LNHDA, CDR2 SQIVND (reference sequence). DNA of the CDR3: TGTGCCAGTAGTATCGGCGGAGCCTACGAGCAGTACTTC. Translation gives CASSIGGAYEQYF.

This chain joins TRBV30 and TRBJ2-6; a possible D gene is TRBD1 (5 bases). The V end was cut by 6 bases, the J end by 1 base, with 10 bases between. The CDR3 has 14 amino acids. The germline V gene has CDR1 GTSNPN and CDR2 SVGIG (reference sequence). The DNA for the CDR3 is TGTGCCTGTTCCCGACAGTCTGGGGCCAACGTCCTGACTTTC. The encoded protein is CACSRQSGANVLTF.